What follows are 9 T cell receptor beta chains derived from one specimen sequenced in a study of T cell clonality in common variable immunodeficiency. TCRdb's table, derived via immunoSEQ multiplex PCR, lists solely in-frame clones and lacks some. This sample carries more than 65,000 clones, none of them present only once. Sequences were obtained from peripheral blood mononuclear cells. Every receptor here comes from a person between 18 and 70 years old in good health.

This clone showed up many times. The sequenced fragment ends 3 residues before the CDR3 boundary, so the rest is inferred from the germline J gene. This chain connects TRBV9 to TRBJ2-3; 7 bases are a match to TRBD1. CDR3 length equals 14 residues. The ends lost 3 bases at V and 5 bases at J; junction bases unmatched: 6. CDR1 is SGDLS and CDR2 is YYNGEE in the germline V gene. The CDR3 loop is CASSAEGAVDTQYF. The CDR3 bases that were read are TGTGCCAGCAGCGCCGAGGGGGCAGTAGATACG.

This clone was detected many times. The CDR3 is cut off 3 residues early in the read; its end comes from the germline J gene. This chain connects TRBV20-1 to TRBJ2-7; TRBD1 might be the D (5 bases). The CDR3 loop spans 14 amino acids. The V end lost 1 base, the J end lost 2 bases, and 12 bases lay between the germline ends. The germline CDR1 and CDR2 sequences are DFQATT and SNEGSKA (reference sequence). CDR3 DNA, as far as it was read: TGCAGTGCTAGAGTCCCGACAGTCACCTACGAG. Residues: CSARVPTVTYE. The CDR3 in its entirety is CSARVPTVTYEQYF.

This clone came up many times. With the read ending 3 residues before the CDR3 end, the germline J gene is used to fill in that end. V usage is TRBV30 and J usage is TRBJ2-1; weak D call: TRBD2 (6 bases). Germline V gene lookup returns CDR1 GTSNPN and CDR2 SVGIG (reference sequence). The CDR3 runs to 13 residues. V lost 6 bases to trimming and J lost 2 bases, with 11 bases between them. The chain's CDR3 is CACSGGTYNEQFF. CDR3 DNA, as far as it was read: TGTGCCTGCTCTGGGGGGACCTACAATGAG.

To note about this clone: The DNA ends 3 residues before the CDR3 does, and the rest of the CDR3 is filled in from the germline J gene. V gene TRBV7-8 combines with J gene TRBJ1-5, with 11 bases fitting TRBD1. J was trimmed by 7 bases and V by 7 bases; bases with no gene match: 9. The CDR3 extends over 15 amino acids. CDR1 and CDR2 from the germline V gene are SGHVS and FQNEAQ. The DNA read from the CDR3 is TGTGCCAGCAACCCCGGACAGGGGGCGCGACAGCCC. Translating it yields CASNPGQGARQP. Given in full, the CDR3 is CASNPGQGARQPQHF.

This clone was counted many times. Read data end 3 residues before the CDR3 end; the end is taken from the germline J gene. The rearrangement joins TRBV7-2 to TRBJ2-3; D is perhaps TRBD1 (5 bases). This CDR3 spans 15 amino acids. From germline, CDR1 is SGHTA and CDR2 FQGNSA. CDR3 region: CASSLLRERPTSQYF. CDR3 DNA, as far as it was read: TGTGCCAGCAGCTTACTCAGGGAACGGCCAACATCG.

This clone was observed many times. The read ends 3 residues early relative to the CDR3; the germline J gene fills the gap. The J gene is TRBJ1-6, the V gene TRBV12-3 or TRBV12-4, with D possibly matching TRBD1 (5 bases). V lost 3 bases, J lost 11 bases, and 11 bases lay in between. This CDR3 comprises 13 residues. CDR3 DNA, as far as it was read: TGTGCCAGCAGTTTGGGAGGGGATCCACCC. Amino acids: CASSLGGDPP. The complete CDR3 sequence is CASSLGGDPPLHF.

This clone showed up many times. The read ends 3 residues early relative to the CDR3; the germline J gene fills the gap. This chain uses TRBV11-3 with TRBJ2-1; D is unresolved. The CDR3 loop spans 11 amino acids. Germline values: CDR1 SGHNT, CDR2 YENEEA. The V and J ends lost 2 bases and 6 bases respectively, with 2 bases between them. CDR3 bases read: TGTGCCAGCAGCTTACGCAATGAG. Protein: CASSLRNE. The complete CDR3 reads CASSLRNEQFF.

The table lists this clone with a few counts. The observed sequence ends 3 residues before the CDR3 terminus, with the missing tail filled in from the germline J gene. This sequence joins TRBV16 and TRBJ1-4; TRBD1 is a possible D gene (6 bases). The germline V gene encodes CDR1 KGHSY and CDR2 FQNENV. With 4 bases removed from V and 7 bases from J, the gap between germline ends came to 13 bases. The CDR3 length is 14 residues. Partial CDR3 DNA: TGTGCCAGCAGCCCGGGGGGCGGAGGTGAAAAA. Amino acid sequence: CASSPGGGGEK. The full CDR3 protein reads CASSPGGGGEKLFF.

This clone was seen many times. The read finishes 3 residues shy of the CDR3 end, and the germline J gene is used to complete it. The genes are TRBV7-3 and TRBJ2-1, with 8 nucleotides matching TRBD2. The CDR3 contains 15 residues. CDR1 and CDR2 from the germline V gene are SGHTA and FQGTGA. V shed 3 bases and J 2 bases; nucleotides not matched to a gene: 3. The part of the CDR3 DNA that was read is TGTGCCAGCAGCTTTAGCGGGACCCCCTACAATGAG. Encoded protein: CASSFSGTPYNE. The full CDR3 sequence reads CASSFSGTPYNEQFF. The whole variable domain, filled in from reference TRBV7-3 and TRBJ2-1, reads GAGVSQTPSNKVTEKGKYVELRCDPISGHTALYWYRQSLGQGPEFLIYFQGTGAADDSGLPNDRFFAVRPEGSVSTLKIQRTERGDSAVYLCASSFSGTPYNEQFFGPGTRLTVL.